This TCR beta chain derives from a study of T cells after yellow fever vaccination. The study, taken as a whole, reports: After the booster, 96% of CD4 and about 90% of CD8 primary-response clones were re-detected. Within FACS-sorted repertoires, abundant clonotypes contaminating from the bulk population could be present.

MiXCR, run by TCRdb on the 5' RACE reads, gives a single entry per CDR3 protein. The sample carries 80,000 to 100,000 distinct CDR3 sequences, 8% to 10% recorded once. Germline CDR1 reads SGHRS; CDR2 reads YFSETQ. V was pared by 5 bases and J by 1 base, with 16 bases between. The CDR3 is 17 amino acids. This clonotype has just one count. The source is a young man who received the YFV17D yellow fever vaccine. The material sequenced was CD8+ T cells not binding an NS4B(214-222) dextramer, sorted from PBMCs, taken around 15 days after the first yellow fever vaccination. The rearrangement links TRBV5-1 to TRBJ2-6, with D possibly being TRBD2 (7 bases). The CDR3 is CASSSRGAWSGANVLTF. The CDR3 DNA reads TGCGCCAGCAGTTCCCGGGGGGCTTGGTCTGGGGCCAACGTCCTGACTTTC.